Sequencing of this T cell receptor (beta chain) was carried out in a study of shared clonotypes between healthy human individuals. Study overall: The study used three CD4 naive, three CD4 memory, two CD8 naive and one CD8 memory plate per donor.

Study-level findings and limits: The naive CD4 repertoires of several donors were compared, and around 5% of clonotypes were shared. Donors were few, which limited the genetic and exposure-history diversity represented.

Germline V gene lookup returns CDR1 SGHTA and CDR2 FQGNSA. Trimming pared 1 base from V and 2 bases from J, leaving 12 bases between. The CDR3 totals 15 residues. Comment on this clone: Its antigen is unidentified.

Sorted-subset replicate PCRs used 150 to 200 ng of genomic DNA. This amount corresponded to approximately 30,000 T cell genomes. Here immunoSEQ multiplex PCR was the method, and the copy in TCRdb shows in-frame clones only, minus some. The table records fewer than 1 million clones, around 96% of them present only once. Terminally differentiated effector memory CD45RA+ cells were excluded by CCR7 positive selection of CD45RO-negative cells. The rearrangement uses TRBV7-2 and TRBJ2-7; D call uncertain. The source is a man aged 30 to 39 in good health. The sequenced sample was naive CD8+ T cells sorted from blood. The CDR3 here is CASSLERPSPYEQYF. In nucleotides, the CDR3 is TGTGCCAGCAGCTTAGAAAGGCCCTCCCCCTACGAGCAGTACTTC.